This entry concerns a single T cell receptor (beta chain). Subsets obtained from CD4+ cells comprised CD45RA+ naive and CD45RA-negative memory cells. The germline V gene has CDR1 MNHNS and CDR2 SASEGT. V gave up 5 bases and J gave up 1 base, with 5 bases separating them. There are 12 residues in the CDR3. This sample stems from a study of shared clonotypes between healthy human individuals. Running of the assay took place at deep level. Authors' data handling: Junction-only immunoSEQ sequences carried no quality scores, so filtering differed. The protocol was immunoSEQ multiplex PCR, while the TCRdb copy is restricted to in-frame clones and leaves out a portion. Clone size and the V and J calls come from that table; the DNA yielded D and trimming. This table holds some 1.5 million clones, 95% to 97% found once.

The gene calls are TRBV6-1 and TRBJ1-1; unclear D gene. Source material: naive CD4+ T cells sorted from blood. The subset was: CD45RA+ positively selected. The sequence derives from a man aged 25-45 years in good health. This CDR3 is CASSTQNTEAFF. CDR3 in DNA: TGTGCCAGCAGTACCCAGAACACTGAAGCTTTCTTT.